What follows are 10 T cell receptor beta chains derived from one specimen sequenced in a study of cytomegalovirus exposure and HLA in healthy donors. In the PCR, 60 Vbeta and 13 Jbeta primers were used. Measured with immunoSEQ multiplex PCR; TCRdb has only the in-frame clones, and not every one. This sample has around 150,000 clones; 80% occur once, and the top ten carry 4% to 5.5%. The specimen sequenced was PBMCs. These receptors all come from a man aged 25-40 years in good health and CMV-seronegative.

The chain recombines TRBV6-5 with TRBJ1-1; D not certain. This CDR3 region has 13 residues. Germline V lookup: CDR1 MNHEY, CDR2 SVGAGI. Trimming left V 10 bases short and J 6 bases short, with 18 bases between. Here the CDR3 reads CATRPEGRPEAFF. The CDR3 bases are TGTGCCACTCGCCCAGAGGGTCGCCCTGAAGCTTTCTTT.

This chain connects TRBV4-3 to TRBJ1-1, with TRBD1 as a possible D gene (5 bases). The CDR3 length is 14 residues. Between the trimmed V and J ends, which lost 4 bases and 0 bases, there was a span of 9 bases. Germline assignment: CDR1 LGHNA and CDR2 YSLEER. DNA for the CDR3: TGCGCCAGCAGCCGACAGAATATGAACACTGAAGCTTTCTTT. Amino acids: CASSRQNMNTEAFF.

This clone has just a few counts. The rearrangement uses TRBV5-5 and TRBJ2-7; 10 bases match TRBD1. The trim removed 2 bases at V and 6 bases at J, leaving 17 bases unmatched. Germline V gene data show CDR1 as SGHKS and CDR2 as YYEKEE (reference sequence). The CDR3 consists of 18 residues. This chain's CDR3 is CASSFLRWDRGFRGEQYF. The CDR3 DNA reads as TGTGCCAGCAGCTTCCTAAGGTGGGACAGGGGTTTCCGGGGCGAGCAGTACTTC.

The chain is built from TRBV27 and TRBJ2-1, with 13 positions matching TRBD2. CDR1 and CDR2 from the germline V gene are MNHEY and SMNVEV (reference sequence). The ends lost 1 base at V and 9 bases at J; junction bases unmatched: 6. The CDR3 length is 16 residues. The CDR3 DNA sequence: TGTGCCAGCAGTTTATTAGGGACTAGCGGGACTGGTGAGCAGTTCTTC. Residues: CASSLLGTSGTGEQFF.

Regarding this clone: Other nucleotide sequences from this sample produce the same CDR3. The V gene is TRBV27, the J gene TRBJ1-2; tentative D call: TRBD1 (5 bases). Germline V gene data show CDR1 as MNHEY and CDR2 as SMNVEV (reference sequence). Trimming removed 4 bases from V and 2 bases from J, with 5 bases in between. CDR3 length: 12 amino acids. The CDR3: CASSSGNYGYTF. As DNA, the CDR3 is TGTGCCAGCAGTTCAGGGAACTATGGCTACACCTTC.

The genes are TRBV5-1 and TRBJ2-7; tentative D call: TRBD1 (5 bases). CDR1 SGHRS and CDR2 YFSETQ come from the germline V gene. The V end lost 2 bases, the J end lost 6 bases, and 9 bases lay between the germline ends. The CDR3 spans 12 residues. CDR3 protein: CASSLYGAEQYF. CDR3 bases: TGCGCCAGCAGCTTATATGGGGCCGAGCAGTACTTC.

This chain uses TRBV7-3 with TRBJ2-1; no definite D call. CDR1 is SGHTA, CDR2 FQGTGA, per germline. Trimming cost V 2 bases and J 0 bases, with 8 bases left between them. This CDR3 is built from 15 residues. The DNA for the CDR3 is TGTGCCAGCAGCTTAGACTGGAGCTCCTACAATGAGCAGTTCTTC. This translates into CASSLDWSSYNEQFF.

This clone was seen only a few times. This chain connects TRBV7-9 to TRBJ1-3; TRBD1 is a possible D gene (6 bases). CDR1 and CDR2 (germline): SEHNR, FQNEAQ (reference sequence). The CDR3 is 14 residues long. V dropped 6 bases and J dropped 3 bases, with 12 bases sitting between them. DNA for the CDR3: TGTGCCAGCAGAGGGGGTGGAGATGGAAACACCATATATTTT. This gives the protein CASRGGGDGNTIYF.

V usage is TRBV6-6 and J usage is TRBJ2-5; tentative D call: TRBD2 (6 bases). The germline V gene encodes CDR1 MNHNY and CDR2 SVGAGI (reference sequence). This CDR3 is 13 amino acids long. Trimming took 5 bases from V and 3 from J, leaving 10 bases between them. CDR3 amino acids: CASSTGTEETQYF. CDR3 in DNA: TGTGCCAGCAGTACCGGGACTGAAGAGACCCAGTACTTC.

This clone was detected only once. The V and J genes are TRBV7-3 and TRBJ2-1, with 12 bases matching TRBD2. The CDR3 extends over 16 amino acids. The germline V gene has CDR1 SGHTA and CDR2 FQGTGA. V lost 10 bases, J lost 7 bases, and 14 bases stayed unmatched. The CDR3 bases are TGTGCCATCCCTGTATCTAGCGGGGGGGTCGAAAATGAGCAGTTCTTC. Translation gives CAIPVSSGGVENEQFF.